This TCR beta chain derives from a study of cytomegalovirus exposure and HLA in healthy donors (dated by TCRdb to about 2017). About the study as a whole: According to an earlier analysis of around 600 of the donors, some 180 million T cells yielded 90 million to 140 million unique TCR beta sequences and around 300 Gb of sequence data. An earlier analysis of around 580 of the donors used high-throughput TCR beta sequencing to judge whether each TCR beta V gene segment behaved as functional or pseudogenic. Approximately 310 gigabases of sequencing data and roughly 80 million unique TCR sequences made up an early release that covered 640 HLA-typed donors. Four or five DR-DQ haplotypes were handled as single units for association and clustering because linkage in the cohort was strong. In addition to the first cohort of several hundred subjects, a separate validation cohort of 120 different subjects was used. Every discovery cohort repertoire had been produced on one sequencing platform. Donor age, sex, ethnicity and CMV serostatus were compiled alongside the repertoire data. Rather than drawing on any new phenotypic data, the later analysis identified candidate immune exposures from TCR beta sequences and the way those sequences occurred across donors. Across 398 genotyped donors of the cohort, an average of roughly 250,000 unique TCR beta nucleotide sequences per donor were sequenced, and about a sixth of those sequences were non-productive. In a later genetic analysis, genome-wide SNP genotypes for about 55% of the roughly 700 donors were used, and that subset was treated as a discovery cohort. Typing coverage varied by locus: roughly 629-630 donors for A, B, C, DRB1 and DQB1; under 550 for DQA1; 606 for DPA1; approximately 490 for DPB1. The study aimed to test whether signatures of past pathogen exposure could be identified by cataloging public T cell receptors. Using immunosequencing, the study profiled T cell repertoires from 500 to 800 subjects and related those repertoires to cytomegalovirus serostatus. Class I and class II HLA loci were covered by the typing at four-digit resolution. Among the roughly 400 genotyped donors, 75% to 90% belonged to the genetic ancestry cluster associated with self-reported Caucasian donors. To predict cytomegalovirus infection status, the study brought together high-throughput TCR immunosequencing, statistical association of individual TCRs with disease status, and machine learning. A later analysis re-analyzed previously published TCR beta repertoires from roughly 630 donors and added high-resolution HLA genotyping to study TCR occurrence patterns.

Library preparation used the immunoSEQ multiplex PCR assay. The multiplex PCR relied on a mix of 60 forward primers for TCR Vbeta segments and 13 reverse primers for TCR Jbeta segments. Amplification of the CDR3 region of rearranged TCR beta genes was performed with a multiplex PCR assay on genomic DNA. The Illumina HiSeq System was used to sequence the amplified TCR beta libraries as 87-base-pair reads. Per the original workflow: Across the roughly 600 repertoires, a later analysis counted tens of millions of unique TCR beta chains, 8.5 million to 12 million of which were shared by at least two donors. Raw reads were error-corrected and collapsed into unique sequences by a nearest-neighbor algorithm in which closely related sequences were merged to remove PCR and sequencing errors. CDR3 sequences were aligned to IMGT reference sequences to assign V, D and J gene segments. For a sequence to be retained, a match of at least six nucleotides to both a V gene segment and a J gene segment was required. A rearrangement counted as productive if the CDR3 had no stop codons and remained in frame with V and J, and every other rearrangement counted as non-productive. CDR3 was defined according to IMGT convention as the region running from the second conserved V-encoded cysteine to the conserved J-encoded phenylalanine. In an earlier analysis of around 640 of the donors, sequences lacking an unambiguous match to a single V gene segment were excluded. In an earlier analysis of 450 to 750 of the donors, a V segment was called functional when productive rearrangements were above 56.7%, and segregating when the standard deviation between donors exceeded 5%. To diagnose cytomegalovirus status from the catalog of TCR beta chain sequences, a statistical classification framework was built. A later analysis assigned V and J genes by comparing TCR nucleotide sequences with IMGT/GENE-DB human TR gene sequences. A later analysis assigned CDR3 sequences and most-parsimonious VDJ recombination scenarios with the TCRdist pipeline. In a later analysis, each TCR beta chain was defined by its CDR3 amino acid sequence together with its V-gene family, and reads without a unique V-gene family were excluded. A later analysis removed roughly 590 highly shared, low-generation-probability nucleotide sequences to deal with suspected cross-contamination and a sequencing artifact. In a later analysis, a clonal expansion index for each public chain was calculated from normalized within-repertoire ranks of inferred template counts. In a later analysis, generation probabilities were computed using a VDJ recombination model fitted to out-of-frame rearrangements, and the results were checked against IGoR. In a later analysis, hypergeometric tests were used to score TCR-TCR, TCR-HLA and TCR-CMV co-occurrence, with a repertoire-size bias correction applied to TCR pairs. A later analysis estimated false discovery rates by permuting HLA or CMV assignments 20 times. In a later analysis, co-occurring TCRs were grouped using DBSCAN, and TCRdist sequence similarity was added for clustering within HLA-allele-positive subsets. Repertoires with fewer than 30,000 or more than 120,000 public chains, plus five repertoires with anomalous nucleotide sharing, were excluded from co-occurrence clustering. The clones in this table, taken by TCRdb from immuneACCESS, are in-frame only. Not every clone is retained; where verified, under half of the shortfall comes from an unresolved V gene, and the cause of the rest is unknown. V and J calls and clone size follow that table, whereas D and trimming were derived from the DNA. Across this sample there are about 170,000 clones, with 84% seen only once. About 4.9% of the sample rests with the top ten.

The paper's findings and limits, for the study overall: V-gene and J-gene trimming of TCR beta chains was associated with a missense DCLRE1C variant in a later genetic analysis, and the association was replicated in an independent cohort. A cluster of highly shared sequence variants was judged likely to be a technical artifact of the sequencing pipeline. In the study, approximately 160 TCR beta chains were listed as associated with cytomegalovirus. Because the 87-base-pair reads could not distinguish some IMGT-functional V segments, including TRBV6-2 and TRBV6-3, those segments were excluded. Specific HLA alleles were associated with 15,000 to 20,000 TCR beta sequences at a false discovery rate of 0.05 in a later analysis. In a later analysis, HLA-associated TCR beta chains showed more clonal expansion and lower generation probabilities than non-associated chains that were equally common. Because counts were too low, around 18 rarely observed V segments, including chromosome 9 orphons, were left out of the earlier analysis of a few hundred of the donors. The cohort was sequenced for TCR beta chains only, and without alpha or paired-chain data the features that could be detected were limited. Correlated functional status among segregating V segments might be attributable to linkage disequilibrium, but an unknown experimental factor could not be ruled out. In vitro tests confirmed that a few of the cytomegalovirus-associated TCR beta chains recognize cytomegalovirus antigens. The presence/absence analyses assumed that sequencing depth was roughly uniform across donors, and that assumption may not be true. The classifier was reported to diagnose cytomegalovirus status with high specificity and sensitivity in both the original and validation cohorts. According to a later analysis, parvovirus B19, influenza, CMV and Epstein-Barr virus appeared linked to several top co-occurrence clusters. Immune exposure information for the cohort was limited to CMV serostatus. Broadly in line with IMGT annotations, most TCR beta V segments showed up in productive rearrangements about 87% or about 30% of the time in an earlier analysis of about 500 of the donors. Most TCR sequences were seen in very few donors, while some public TCRs were found in many individuals. It was suggested by the authors that the approach could potentially be generalized to other disease states and immunological phenotypes. Assigning TCR associations to individual alleles was difficult when HLA alleles, especially DR and DQ, strongly co-occurred. According to a later analysis, TCR association rates differed among HLA loci, with DRB1 alleles showing the most associated TCRs and HLA-C alleles showing the fewest. A further reported finding was that TCR beta sequences accurately predicted the HLA-A and HLA-B alleles for most subjects in the first cohort. According to a later analysis, most CMV-associated TCR beta chains appeared to be HLA-restricted, and the HLA associations seemed to be driven largely by CMV exposure. A later genetic analysis reported fewer N-insertions in productive TCRs among donors in an Asian-associated ancestry cluster than the roughly 640-donor mean. HLA typing was unavailable for some donors at each locus, so association tests used only the typed subset.

Details on this clone: The clone's antigen remains unknown. The record has no base qualities; no much larger clone is one base away.

Sequences MNHEY (CDR1) and SMNVEV (CDR2) are obtained from the germline V gene (reference sequence). The CDR3 holds 14 amino acids from the cysteine to the phenylalanine. Here the CDR3 DNA is all that survives: 42 bases in frame from base 1. The V and J ends are trimmed by 6 bases and 4 bases, leaving 12 bases between them. In total, 500 to 700 healthy bone marrow donors made up the cohort. Cohort members were all nominally healthy when sampled, although unrecorded immune exposures were likely present. The donor was CMV seropositive and belonged to the group of 250 to 350 seropositive cohort members. A peripheral blood sample was provided by each donor, and peripheral blood mononuclear cells were used for TCR beta sequencing. The Qiagen DNeasy Blood Extraction Kit was used to extract genomic DNA from the blood cell samples.

Recombination joined TRBV27 with TRBJ1-4; no confident D gene assignment can be made. The sample consisted of PBMCs. This clonotype was sampled from a girl under 18 in good health and CMV-seropositive. The CDR3 has the sequence CASSPGIINEKLFF. The DNA sequence reads TGTGCCAGCAGCCCCGGGATAATTAATGAAAAACTGTTTTTT.